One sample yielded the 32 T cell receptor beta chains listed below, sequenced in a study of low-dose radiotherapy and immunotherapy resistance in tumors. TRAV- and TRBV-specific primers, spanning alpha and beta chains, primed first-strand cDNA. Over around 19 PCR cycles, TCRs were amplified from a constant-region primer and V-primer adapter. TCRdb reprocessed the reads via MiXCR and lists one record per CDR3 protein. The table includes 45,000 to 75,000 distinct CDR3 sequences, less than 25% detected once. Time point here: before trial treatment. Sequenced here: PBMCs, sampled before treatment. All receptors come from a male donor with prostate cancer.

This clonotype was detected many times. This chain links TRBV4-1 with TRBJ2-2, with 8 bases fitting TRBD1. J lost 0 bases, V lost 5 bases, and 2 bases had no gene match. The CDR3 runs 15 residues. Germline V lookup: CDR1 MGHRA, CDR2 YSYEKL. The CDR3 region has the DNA TGCGCCAGCAGCAGGGACAGGCCGAACACCGGGGAGCTGTTTTTT. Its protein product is CASSRDRPNTGELFF.

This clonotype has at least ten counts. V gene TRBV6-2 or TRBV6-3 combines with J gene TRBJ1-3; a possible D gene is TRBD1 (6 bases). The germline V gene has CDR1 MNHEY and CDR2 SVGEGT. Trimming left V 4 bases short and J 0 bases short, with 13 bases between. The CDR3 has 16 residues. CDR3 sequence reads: CASSFNRDISGNTIYF. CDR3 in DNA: TGTGCCAGCAGTTTTAACCGGGACATCTCTGGAAACACCATATATTTT.

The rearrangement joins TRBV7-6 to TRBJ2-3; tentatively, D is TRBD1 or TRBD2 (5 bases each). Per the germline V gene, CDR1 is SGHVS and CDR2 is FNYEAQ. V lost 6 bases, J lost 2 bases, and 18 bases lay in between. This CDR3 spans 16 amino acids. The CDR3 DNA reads TGTGCCAGCAGGTCCTCCGGGACGATCGTCACAGATACGCAGTATTTT. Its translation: CASRSSGTIVTDTQYF.

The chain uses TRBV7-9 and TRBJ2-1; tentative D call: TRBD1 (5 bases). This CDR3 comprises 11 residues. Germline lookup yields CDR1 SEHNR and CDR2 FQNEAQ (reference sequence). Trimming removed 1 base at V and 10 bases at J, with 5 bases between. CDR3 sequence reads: CASSLGTEQFF. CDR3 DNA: TGTGCCAGCAGCTTAGGGACAGAGCAGTTCTTC.

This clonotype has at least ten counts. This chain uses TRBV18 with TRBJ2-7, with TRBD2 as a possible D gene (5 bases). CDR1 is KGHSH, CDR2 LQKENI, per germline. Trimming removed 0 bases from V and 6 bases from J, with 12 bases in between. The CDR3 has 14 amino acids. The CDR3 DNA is TGTGCCAGCTCACCACCGTGGGCTGGGAGCGAGCAGTACTTC. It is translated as CASSPPWAGSEQYF.

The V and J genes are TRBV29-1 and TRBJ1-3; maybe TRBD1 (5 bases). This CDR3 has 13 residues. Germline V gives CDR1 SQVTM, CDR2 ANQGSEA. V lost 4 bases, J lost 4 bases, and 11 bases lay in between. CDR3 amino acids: CSVGKGSGNTIYF. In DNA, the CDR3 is TGCAGCGTTGGCAAGGGGAGCGGAAACACCATATATTTT. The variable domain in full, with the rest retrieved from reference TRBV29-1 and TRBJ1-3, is SAVISQKPSRDICQRGTSLTIQCQVDSQVTMMFWYRQQPGQSLTLIATANQGSEATYESGFVIDKFPISRPNLTFSTLTVSNMSPEDSSIYLCSVGKGSGNTIYFGEGSWLTVV.

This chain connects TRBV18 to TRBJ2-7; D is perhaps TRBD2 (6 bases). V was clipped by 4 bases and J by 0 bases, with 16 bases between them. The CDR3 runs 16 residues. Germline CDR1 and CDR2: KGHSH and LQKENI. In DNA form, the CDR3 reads TGTGCCAGCTCACGAGGGGTCGGCGGGAACTCCTACGAGCAGTACTTC. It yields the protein CASSRGVGGNSYEQYF.

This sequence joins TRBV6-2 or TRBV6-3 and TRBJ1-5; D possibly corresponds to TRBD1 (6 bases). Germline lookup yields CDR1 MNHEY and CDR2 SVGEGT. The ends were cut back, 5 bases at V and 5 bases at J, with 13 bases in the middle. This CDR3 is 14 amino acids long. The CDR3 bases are TGTGCCAGCAGTGTAGTAGAGGGGGATCAGCCCCAGCATTTT. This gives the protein CASSVVEGDQPQHF.

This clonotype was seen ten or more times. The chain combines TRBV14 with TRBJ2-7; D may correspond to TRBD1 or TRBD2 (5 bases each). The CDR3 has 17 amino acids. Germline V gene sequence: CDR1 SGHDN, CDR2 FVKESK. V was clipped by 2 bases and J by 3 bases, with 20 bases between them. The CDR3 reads CASSQLGRAGMDYEQYF. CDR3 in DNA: TGTGCCAGCAGCCAACTAGGGCGGGCAGGGATGGACTACGAGCAGTACTTC.

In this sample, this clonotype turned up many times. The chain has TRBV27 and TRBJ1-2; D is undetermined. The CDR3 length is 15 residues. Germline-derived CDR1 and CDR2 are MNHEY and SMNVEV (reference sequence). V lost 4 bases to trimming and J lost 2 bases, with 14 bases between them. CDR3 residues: CASSSYRGLNYGYTF. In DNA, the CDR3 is TGTGCCAGCAGTTCGTATCGAGGGCTCAACTATGGCTACACCTTC.

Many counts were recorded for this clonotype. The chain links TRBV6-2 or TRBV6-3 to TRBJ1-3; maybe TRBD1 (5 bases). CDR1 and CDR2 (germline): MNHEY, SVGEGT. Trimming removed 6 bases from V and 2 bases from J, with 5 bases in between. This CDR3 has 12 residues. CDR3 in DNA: TGTGCCAGCAGCAGGGCTGGAAACACCATATATTTT. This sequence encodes CASSRAGNTIYF.

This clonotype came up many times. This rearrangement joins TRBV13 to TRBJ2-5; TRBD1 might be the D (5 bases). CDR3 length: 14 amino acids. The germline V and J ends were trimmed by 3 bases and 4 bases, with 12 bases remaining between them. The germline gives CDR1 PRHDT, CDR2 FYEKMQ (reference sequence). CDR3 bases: TGTGCCAGCAGCTTCGGACATCGCCCAGAGACCCAGTACTTC. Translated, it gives CASSFGHRPETQYF.

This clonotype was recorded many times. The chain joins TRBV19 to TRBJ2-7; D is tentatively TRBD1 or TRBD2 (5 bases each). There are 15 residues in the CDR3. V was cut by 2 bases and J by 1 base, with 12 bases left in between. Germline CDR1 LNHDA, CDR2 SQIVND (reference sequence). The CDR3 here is CASSISRDPSYEQYF. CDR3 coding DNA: TGTGCCAGTAGTATATCCAGGGACCCGTCCTACGAGCAGTACTTC.

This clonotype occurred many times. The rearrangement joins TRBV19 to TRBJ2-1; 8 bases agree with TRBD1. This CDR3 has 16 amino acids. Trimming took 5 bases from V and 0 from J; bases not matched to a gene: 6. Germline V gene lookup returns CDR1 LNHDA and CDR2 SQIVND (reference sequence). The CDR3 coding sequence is TGTGCCAGTAGTGCCTCCGGGACAGGCTCCTACAATGAGCAGTTCTTC. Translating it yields CASSASGTGSYNEQFF.

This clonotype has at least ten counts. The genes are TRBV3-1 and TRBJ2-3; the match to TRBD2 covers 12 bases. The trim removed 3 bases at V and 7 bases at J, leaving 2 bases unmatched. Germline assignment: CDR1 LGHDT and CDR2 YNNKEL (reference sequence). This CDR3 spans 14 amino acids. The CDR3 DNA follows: TGTGCCAGCAGCCAGCTAGCGGGGGGGAATACGCAGTATTTT. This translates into CASSQLAGGNTQYF.

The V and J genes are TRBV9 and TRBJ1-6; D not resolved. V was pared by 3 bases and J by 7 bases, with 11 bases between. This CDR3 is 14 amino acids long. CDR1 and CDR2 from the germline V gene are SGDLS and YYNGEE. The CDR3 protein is CASSARTDNSPLHF. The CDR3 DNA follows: TGTGCCAGCAGCGCGAGGACGGACAATTCACCCCTCCACTTT.

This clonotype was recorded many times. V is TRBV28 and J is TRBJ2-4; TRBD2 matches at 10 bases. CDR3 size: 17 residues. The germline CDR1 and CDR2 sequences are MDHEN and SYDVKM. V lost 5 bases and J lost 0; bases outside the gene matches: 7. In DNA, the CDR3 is TGTGCCAGCAGTGGGCTAGCGGGAGCGGGAGCCAAAAACATTCAGTACTTC. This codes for CASSGLAGAGAKNIQYF. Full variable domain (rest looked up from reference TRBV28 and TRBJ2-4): DVKVTQSSRYLVKRTGEKVFLECVQDMDHENMFWYRQDPGLGLRLIYFSYDVKMKEKGDIPEGYSVSREKKERFSLILESASTNQTSMYLCASSGLAGAGAKNIQYFGAGTRLSVL.

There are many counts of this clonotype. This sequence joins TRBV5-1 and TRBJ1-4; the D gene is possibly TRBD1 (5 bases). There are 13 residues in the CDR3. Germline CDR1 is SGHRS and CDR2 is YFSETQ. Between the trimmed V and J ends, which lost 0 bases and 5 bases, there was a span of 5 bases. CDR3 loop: CASSLGGNEKLFF. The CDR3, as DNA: TGCGCCAGCAGCTTGGGGGGGAATGAAAAACTGTTTTTT.

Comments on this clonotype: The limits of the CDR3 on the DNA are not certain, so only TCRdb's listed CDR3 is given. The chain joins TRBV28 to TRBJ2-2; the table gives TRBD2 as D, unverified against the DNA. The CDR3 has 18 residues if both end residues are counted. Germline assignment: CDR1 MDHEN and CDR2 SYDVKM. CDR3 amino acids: CASNLKRGNTGELFFFFF.

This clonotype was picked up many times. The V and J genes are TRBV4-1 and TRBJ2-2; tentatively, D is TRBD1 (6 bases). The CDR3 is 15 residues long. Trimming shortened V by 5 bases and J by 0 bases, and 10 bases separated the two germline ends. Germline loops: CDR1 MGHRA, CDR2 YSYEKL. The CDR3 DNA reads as TGCGCCAGCAGCACGGACAGTCCGAACACCGGGGAGCTGTTTTTT. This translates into CASSTDSPNTGELFF.

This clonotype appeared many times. This chain's CDR3 is CASSLGPPGELFF. CDR3 in DNA: TGTGCCAGCAGCTTAGGACCGCCCGGGGAGCTGTTTTTT. The gene calls are TRBV11-2 and TRBJ2-2; D unclear. Per germline, CDR1 SGHAT and CDR2 FQNNGV. This CDR3 region has 13 residues. The germline V and J ends were trimmed by 1 base and 6 bases, with 6 bases remaining between them.

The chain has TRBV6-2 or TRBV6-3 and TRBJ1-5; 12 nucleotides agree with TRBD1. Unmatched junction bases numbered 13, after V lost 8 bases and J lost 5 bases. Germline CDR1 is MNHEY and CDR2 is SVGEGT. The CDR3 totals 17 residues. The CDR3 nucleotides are TGTGCCAGCCGGGACAGGGGGCTAATGGTGATCTATCAGCCCCAGCATTTT. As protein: CASRDRGLMVIYQPQHF.

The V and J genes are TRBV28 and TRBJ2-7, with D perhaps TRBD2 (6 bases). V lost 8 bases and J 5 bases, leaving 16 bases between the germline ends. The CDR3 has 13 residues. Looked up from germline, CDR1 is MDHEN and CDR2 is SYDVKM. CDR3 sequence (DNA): TGTGCCAGCGCGGGGTCAGGGTGGGACGAGCAGTACTTC. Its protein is CASAGSGWDEQYF.

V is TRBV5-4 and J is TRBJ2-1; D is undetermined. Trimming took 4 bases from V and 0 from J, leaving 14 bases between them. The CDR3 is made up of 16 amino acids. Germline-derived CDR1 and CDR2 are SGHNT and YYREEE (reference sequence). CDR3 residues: CASSPKRASSYNEQFF. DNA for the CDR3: TGTGCCAGCAGCCCAAAACGGGCTAGCTCCTACAATGAGCAGTTCTTC.

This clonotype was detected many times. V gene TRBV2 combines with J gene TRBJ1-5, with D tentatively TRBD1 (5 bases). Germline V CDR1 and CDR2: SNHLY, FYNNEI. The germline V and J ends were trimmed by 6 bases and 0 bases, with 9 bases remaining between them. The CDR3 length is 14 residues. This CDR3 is CASRQTDSNQPQHF. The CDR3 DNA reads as TGTGCCAGCAGGCAGACAGATAGCAATCAGCCCCAGCATTTT.

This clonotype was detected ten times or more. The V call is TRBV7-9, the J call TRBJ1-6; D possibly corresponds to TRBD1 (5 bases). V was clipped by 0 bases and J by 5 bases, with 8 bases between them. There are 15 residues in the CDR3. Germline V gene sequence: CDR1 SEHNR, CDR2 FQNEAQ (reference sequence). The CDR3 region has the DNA TGTGCCAGCAGCTTAGCGGGGCAGAATAATTCACCCCTCCACTTT. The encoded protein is CASSLAGQNNSPLHF.

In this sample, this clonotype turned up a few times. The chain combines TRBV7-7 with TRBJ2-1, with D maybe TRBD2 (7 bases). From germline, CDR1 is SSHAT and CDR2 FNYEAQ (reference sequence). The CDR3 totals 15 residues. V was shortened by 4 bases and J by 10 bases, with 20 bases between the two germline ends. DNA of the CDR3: TGTGCCAGCAGCTCCTACGAGGGGGGGCAATGGGAGCAGTTCTTC. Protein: CASSSYEGGQWEQFF.

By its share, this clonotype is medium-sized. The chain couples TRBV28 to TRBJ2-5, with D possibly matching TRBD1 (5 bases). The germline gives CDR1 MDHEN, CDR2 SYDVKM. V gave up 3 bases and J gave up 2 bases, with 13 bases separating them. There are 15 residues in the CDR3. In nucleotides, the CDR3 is TGTGCCAGCAGTTTTGGTTCAGGGCATCAAGAGACCCAGTACTTC. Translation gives CASSFGSGHQETQYF.

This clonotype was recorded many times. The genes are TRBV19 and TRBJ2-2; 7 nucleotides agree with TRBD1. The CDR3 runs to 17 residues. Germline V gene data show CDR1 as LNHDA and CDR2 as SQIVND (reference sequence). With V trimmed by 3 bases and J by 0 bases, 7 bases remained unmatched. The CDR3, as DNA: TGTGCCAGTAGTATTGTCAGGGGGTTGGCGAACACCGGGGAGCTGTTTTTT. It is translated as CASSIVRGLANTGELFF. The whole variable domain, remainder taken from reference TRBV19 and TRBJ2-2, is DGGITQSPKYLFRKEGQNVTLSCEQNLNHDAMYWYRQDPGQGLRLIYYSQIVNDFQKGDIAEGYSVSREKKESFPLTVTSAQKNPTAFYLCASSIVRGLANTGELFFGEGSRLTVL.

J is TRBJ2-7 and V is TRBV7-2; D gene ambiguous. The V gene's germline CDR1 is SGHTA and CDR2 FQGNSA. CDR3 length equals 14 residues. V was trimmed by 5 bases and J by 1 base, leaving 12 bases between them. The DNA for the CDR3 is TGTGCCAGCAGCCCCCCTGGGGTTTCCTACGAGCAGTACTTC. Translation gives CASSPPGVSYEQYF.

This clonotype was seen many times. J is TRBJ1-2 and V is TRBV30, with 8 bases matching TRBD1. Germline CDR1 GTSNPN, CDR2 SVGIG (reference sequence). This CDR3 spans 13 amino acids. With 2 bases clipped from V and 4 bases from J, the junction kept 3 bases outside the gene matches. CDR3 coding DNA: TGTGCCTGGAGTCCCGGACAGGGCTATGGCTACACCTTC. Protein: CAWSPGQGYGYTF.

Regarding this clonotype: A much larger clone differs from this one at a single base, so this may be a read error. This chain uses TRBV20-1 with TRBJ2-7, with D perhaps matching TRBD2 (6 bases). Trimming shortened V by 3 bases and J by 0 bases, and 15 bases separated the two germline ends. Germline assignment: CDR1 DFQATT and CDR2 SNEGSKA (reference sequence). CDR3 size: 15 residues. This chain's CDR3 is CSARGTCGDSYEQYF. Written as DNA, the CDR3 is TGCAGTGCTAGGGGCACTTGCGGGGACTCCTACGAGCAGTACTTC.